This TCR beta chain was observed in a study of cytomegalovirus exposure and HLA in healthy donors. The overall study: Falling in the Caucasian-associated ancestry cluster were approximately 86% of about 400 genotyped donors. Study results and caveats: Analysis was carried out at a later point, and it linked a missense DCLRE1C variant to TCR beta V- and J-gene trimming.

Points on this clone: The antigen remains undetermined.

Germline values: CDR1 SNHLY, CDR2 FYNNEI. The CDR3 has 14 amino acids. The ends were cut back, 6 bases at V and 0 bases at J, with 11 bases in the middle. The study ran its PCR with 60 Vbeta and 13 Jbeta primers. Original processing methods: In a later analysis, the count reached some 83 million unique TCR beta chains, with 10 million to 14 million shared. Only in-frame clones appear in the TCRdb table, and some are missing; sequencing was by immunoSEQ multiplex PCR. V, J and clone size are taken as reported in that table, and D and trimming were inferred from the DNA itself. The table records 90,000 to 130,000 clones, around 83% of them present only once.

The receptor's source is an older woman in good health and CMV-seropositive. The V and J genes are TRBV2 and TRBJ1-2, with D possibly matching TRBD1 (5 bases). Sample: PBMCs. The CDR3 DNA is TGTGCCAGCAGGGACACAACAGCTAACTATGGCTACACCTTC. It translates to CASRDTTANYGYTF.